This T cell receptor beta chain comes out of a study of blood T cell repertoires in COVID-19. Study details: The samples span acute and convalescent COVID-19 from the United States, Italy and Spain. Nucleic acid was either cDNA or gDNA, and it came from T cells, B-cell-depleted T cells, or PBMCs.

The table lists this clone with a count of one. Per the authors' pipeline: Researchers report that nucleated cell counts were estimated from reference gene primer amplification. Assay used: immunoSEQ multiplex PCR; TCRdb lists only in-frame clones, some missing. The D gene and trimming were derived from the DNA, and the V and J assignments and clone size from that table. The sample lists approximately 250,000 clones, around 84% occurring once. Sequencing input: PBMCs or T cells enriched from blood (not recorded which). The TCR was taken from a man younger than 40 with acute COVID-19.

CDR3 nucleotide sequence: TGTGCCAGCAGTTACGGCACCTGGGACAACCAAGAGACCCAGTACTTC. Translating gives CASSYGTWDNQETQYF. The chain has TRBV6-5 and TRBJ2-5; a possible D gene is TRBD1 (6 bases). The V gene's germline CDR1 is MNHEY and CDR2 SVGAGI. This CDR3 region has 16 residues. V shed 2 bases and J shed 0 bases, with 13 bases lying between them.